Listed below are T cell receptor beta chains from one sample, sequenced in a study of T cells after posttransplantation cyclophosphamide. The data were produced by immunoSEQ multiplex PCR, yet TCRdb's version contains in-frame clones alone and is incomplete. The data contain over 4,500 clones, around 79% of them singletons. The sequenced sample was PBMCs, obtained after an allogeneic stem cell transplant with a calcineurin inhibitor and methotrexate. Source of these receptors: a male patient between 40 and 49 years old who received an allogeneic stem cell transplant from an unrelated donor, was CMV-positive, and had chronic GVHD only. The T cells may partly be graft donor cells. Each CDR3 is given with its conserved first and last residue. D genes are given only for firm matches. For some rows the clone size is stated as once, few or many, or as a class when expanded; others skip it.

CDR3 length	D gene	clone size	V gene	J gene	CDR3 protein	CDR3 DNA
15	-	-	TRBV6-6	TRBJ2-7	CASSSLGHFHYEQYF	TGTGCCAGCAGTTCGCTCGGACACTTCCACTACGAGCAGTACTTC
17	TRBD2	-	TRBV10-3	TRBJ2-3	CAISEPASGGFTDTQYF	TGTGCCATCAGTGAACCGGCTAGCGGGGGGTTCACAGATACGCAGTATTTT
14	-	-	TRBV7-2	TRBJ1-2	CASSLGGARGGYTF	TGTGCCAGCAGCTTAGGGGGCGCGAGAGGTGGCTACACCTTC
14	TRBD2	-	TRBV29-1	TRBJ2-1	CSAELAASYNEQFF	TGCAGCGCCGAACTAGCGGCCTCCTACAATGAGCAGTTCTTC
16	-	-	TRBV2	TRBJ2-2	CASTKDSHLNTGELFF	TGTGCCAGCACTAAGGACAGCCACCTAAACACCGGGGAGCTGTTTTTT
13	-	-	TRBV7-3	TRBJ2-5	CASSLSLGETQYF	TGTGCCAGCAGCTTATCTCTAGGAGAGACCCAGTACTTC
13	-	-	TRBV9	TRBJ1-2	CASSPQGNYGYTF	TGTGCCAGCAGCCCACAGGGTAACTATGGCTACACCTTC
12	-	-	TRBV5-3	TRBJ1-2	CARTMTVECYTF	TGTGCCAGAACCATGACAGTCGAATGCTACACCTTC
15	-	-	TRBV27	TRBJ2-1	CASSPGVSSYNEQFF	TGTGCCAGCAGCCCGGGGGTGAGCTCCTACAATGAGCAGTTCTTC
17	TRBD2	-	TRBV5-5	TRBJ2-5	CASSLATGGLEAETQYF	TGTGCCAGCAGCTTGGCCACGGGGGGGCTGGAGGCAGAGACCCAGTACTTC
14	TRBD2	-	TRBV4-1	TRBJ2-7	CASSRGGRDNEQYF	TGCGCCAGCAGCCGCGGGGGGCGTGACAACGAGCAGTACTTC
13	-	-	TRBV7-9	TRBJ2-7	CASSPPTSNEQYF	TGTGCCAGCAGCCCACCGACTAGTAACGAGCAGTACTTC
14	TRBD2	-	TRBV4-2	TRBJ2-7	CASSPSGVSYEQYF	TGTGCCAGCAGCCCGAGCGGGGTAAGCTACGAGCAGTACTTC
13	-	-	TRBV6-5	TRBJ2-7	CASSPPEGREQYF	TGTGCCAGCAGCCCTCCGGAGGGGAGGGAGCAGTACTTC
14	TRBD1	-	TRBV4-2	TRBJ1-1	CASSPKGAHTEAFF	TGTGCCAGCAGCCCCAAGGGGGCGCACACTGAAGCTTTCTTT
14	-	-	TRBV10-3	TRBJ1-1	CAIIPGGDFTEAFF	TGTGCCATCATCCCGGGGGGGGACTTTACTGAAGCTTTCTTT
13	-	few	TRBV19	TRBJ1-2	CASSIEAGVGYTF	TGTGCCAGTAGTATAGAGGCAGGGGTCGGCTACACCTTC
15	TRBD1	-	TRBV18	TRBJ1-1	CASSPRTGVNTEAFF	TGTGCCAGCTCACCTCGGACAGGGGTGAACACTGAAGCTTTCTTT
14	-	-	TRBV6-5	TRBJ1-1	CASKDGQGHPEAFF	TGTGCCAGCAAGGACGGGCAGGGGCATCCTGAAGCTTTCTTT
15	-	-	TRBV5-6	TRBJ2-7	CASSSLYQGTYEQYF	TGTGCCAGCAGCTCTTTGTATCAGGGGACCTACGAGCAGTACTTC
17	-	few	TRBV14	TRBJ1-1	CASSQDEVGYGNTEAFF	TGTGCCAGCAGCCAAGATGAGGTGGGTTATGGGAACACTGAAGCTTTCTTT
15	TRBD1	once	TRBV7-2	TRBJ1-2	CASSSQGQGVYGYTF	TGTGCCAGCAGCTCCCAGGGACAGGGAGTCTATGGCTACACCTTC
13	-	once	TRBV30	TRBJ2-7	CAWSGRGVYEQYF	TGTGCCTGGAGCGGCAGGGGCGTTTACGAGCAGTACTTC
15	TRBD1	-	TRBV2	TRBJ1-2	CASSDRGGGSHGYTF	TGTGCCAGCAGTGATAGAGGAGGGGGCTCCCATGGCTACACCTTC
15	TRBD1	-	TRBV6-1	TRBJ2-7	CASSFNDRATYEQYF	TGTGCCAGCAGTTTTAACGACAGGGCGACCTACGAGCAGTACTTC
11	-	-	TRBV19	TRBJ2-7	CASSIGKEQYF	TGTGCCAGTAGTATCGGGAAGGAGCAGTACTTC
14	-	once	TRBV4-3	TRBJ1-1	CASSQRRFGTEAFF	TGCGCCAGCAGCCAGCGGAGGTTTGGCACTGAAGCTTTCTTT
14	TRBD2	-	TRBV2	TRBJ2-7	CASTLAGGPYEQYF	TGTGCCAGCACCCTAGCGGGAGGGCCCTACGAGCAGTACTTC
16	-	-	TRBV2	TRBJ1-3	CASDFRESGPRNTIYF	TGTGCCAGCGACTTCCGGGAGTCCGGTCCGCGAAACACCATATATTTT
15	TRBD1	-	TRBV5-1	TRBJ1-1	CASSLEDRGWTEAFF	TGCGCCAGCAGCTTGGAGGACAGGGGATGGACTGAAGCTTTCTTT
15	TRBD1	-	TRBV4-2	TRBJ1-5	CASSQDRGSNQPQHF	TGTGCCAGCAGCCAAGACAGGGGGAGCAATCAGCCCCAGCATTTT
16	TRBD1	-	TRBV4-2	TRBJ2-1	CASSQDTGGAYNEQFF	TGTGCCAGCAGCCAAGATACAGGGGGCGCCTACAATGAGCAGTTCTTC
17	TRBD2	-	TRBV19	TRBJ2-5	CASSRGLAGGKGETQYF	TGTGCCAGTAGTAGGGGACTAGCGGGAGGGAAAGGGGAGACCCAGTACTTC
15	-	-	TRBV27	TRBJ1-1	CASSLSRFAGTEAFF	TGTGCCAGCAGTTTATCGCGGTTCGCGGGCACTGAAGCTTTCTTT
14	-	once	TRBV5-6	TRBJ2-7	CASSNRESPYEQYF	TGTGCCAGCAGCAACCGGGAGTCCCCCTACGAGCAGTACTTC
15	TRBD1	-	TRBV2	TRBJ2-7	CASSLPQLQGGEQYF	TGTGCCAGCAGCCTACCCCAACTACAGGGGGGCGAGCAGTACTTC
16	TRBD2	once	TRBV7-6	TRBJ2-1	CASSLEGTSGSDEQFF	TGTGCCAGCAGCTTAGAGGGGACTAGCGGGAGTGATGAGCAGTTCTTC
15	TRBD1	few	TRBV27	TRBJ2-7	CASGSTGTGPYEQYF	TGTGCCAGCGGAAGTACCGGGACAGGCCCCTACGAGCAGTACTTC
13	-	once	TRBV5-6	TRBJ2-7	CASSPGLSYEQYF	TGTGCCAGCAGCCCAGGGCTATCCTACGAGCAGTACTTC
15	-	large	TRBV19	TRBJ1-1	CATKKPGQLNTEAFF	TGTGCCACTAAGAAACCTGGACAGCTAAACACTGAAGCTTTCTTT
13	-	-	TRBV4-1	TRBJ2-3	CASSGRIADTQYF	TGCGCCAGCAGCGGGAGAATAGCAGATACGCAGTATTTT
12	-	-	TRBV30	TRBJ1-2	CAWNRVGYGYTF	TGTGCCTGGAACAGGGTTGGCTATGGCTACACCTTC
13	TRBD2	-	TRBV2	TRBJ2-7	CASSESREGEQYF	TGTGCCAGCAGTGAATCCAGGGAGGGGGAGCAGTACTTC
15	-	once	TRBV9	TRBJ2-7	CASSLHGGQGNEQYF	TGTGCCAGCAGCCTCCACGGGGGGCAGGGAAACGAGCAGTACTTC
15	TRBD2	-	TRBV6-5	TRBJ2-2	CASSYTGRMGRELFF	TGTGCCAGCAGTTACACCGGGAGGATGGGTAGGGAGCTGTTTTTT
13	-	-	TRBV30	TRBJ2-5	CAWSLAFQETQYF	TGTGCCTGGAGTTTGGCCTTTCAAGAGACCCAGTACTTC
14	-	-	TRBV4-1	TRBJ1-1	CASSRVQENTEAFF	TGCGCCAGCAGCCGAGTACAGGAGAACACTGAAGCTTTCTTT
14	-	-	TRBV9	TRBJ2-7	CASSVGSVAYEQYF	TGTGCCAGCAGCGTAGGGAGCGTTGCCTACGAGCAGTACTTC
15	-	-	TRBV5-1	TRBJ2-5	CASSLAVGVRETQYF	TGCGCCAGCAGCTTGGCCGTGGGAGTGAGAGAGACCCAGTACTTC